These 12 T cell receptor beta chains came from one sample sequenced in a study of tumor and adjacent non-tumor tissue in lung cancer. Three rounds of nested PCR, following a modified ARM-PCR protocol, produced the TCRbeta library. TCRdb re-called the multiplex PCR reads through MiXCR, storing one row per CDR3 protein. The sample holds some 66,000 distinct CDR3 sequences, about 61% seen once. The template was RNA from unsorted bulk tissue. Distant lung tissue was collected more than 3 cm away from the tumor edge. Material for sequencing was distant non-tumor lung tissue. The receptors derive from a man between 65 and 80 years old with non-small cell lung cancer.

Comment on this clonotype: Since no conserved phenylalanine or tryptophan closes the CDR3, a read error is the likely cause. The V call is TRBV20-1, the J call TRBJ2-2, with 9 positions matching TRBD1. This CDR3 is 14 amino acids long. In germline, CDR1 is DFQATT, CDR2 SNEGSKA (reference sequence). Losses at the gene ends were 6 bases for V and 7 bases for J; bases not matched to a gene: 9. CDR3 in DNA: TGCAGTGCAATCCGGGACAGGGTGAACGGGGAGCTGTTTCTT. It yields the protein CSAIRDRVNGELFL.

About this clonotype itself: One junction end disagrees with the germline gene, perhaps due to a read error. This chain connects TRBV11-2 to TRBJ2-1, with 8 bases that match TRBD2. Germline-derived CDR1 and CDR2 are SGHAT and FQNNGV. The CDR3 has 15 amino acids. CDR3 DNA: TGTGCCAGCAGCATTAGCGGGAATTCCTACAATGAGCGGTTCTTC. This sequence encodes CASSISGNSYNERFF.

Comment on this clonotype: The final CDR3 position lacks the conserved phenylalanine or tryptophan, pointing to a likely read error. The DNA of the CDR3 is TGCAGCGTCTCGGGGAGGTACCGCGATGAACAGTTCTCC. Amino acid sequence: CSVSGRYRDEQFS. The chain employs TRBV29-1 and TRBJ2-1; weak D call: TRBD2 (6 bases). Germline V gene data show CDR1 as SQVTM and CDR2 as ANQGSEA. This CDR3 comprises 13 residues.

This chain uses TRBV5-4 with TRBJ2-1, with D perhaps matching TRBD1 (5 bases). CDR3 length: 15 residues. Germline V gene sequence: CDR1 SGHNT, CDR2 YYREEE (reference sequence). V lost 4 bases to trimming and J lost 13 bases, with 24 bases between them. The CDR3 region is CASSAQMYMRQQQFF. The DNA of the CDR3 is TGTGCCAGCAGCGCACAGATGTATATGAGACAGCAACAGTTCTTC.

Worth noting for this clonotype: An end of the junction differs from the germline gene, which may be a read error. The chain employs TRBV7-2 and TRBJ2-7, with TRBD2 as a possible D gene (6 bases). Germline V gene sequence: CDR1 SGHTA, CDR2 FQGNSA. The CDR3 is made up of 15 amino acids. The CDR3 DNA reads TGTGCCAGCAGCTTAGATTATAGCGGACCCTACGAGCTGTACTTC. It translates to CASSLDYSGPYELYF.

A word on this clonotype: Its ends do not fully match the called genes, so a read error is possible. CDR3 protein: CTSRQDQTGNYGYTF. As DNA, the CDR3 is TGCACCAGCAGGCAAGATCAGACAGGCAACTATGGCTACACCTTC. The chain couples TRBV4-1 to TRBJ1-2; maybe TRBD1 (6 bases). The CDR3 consists of 15 residues. The germline gives CDR1 MGHRA, CDR2 YSYEKL.

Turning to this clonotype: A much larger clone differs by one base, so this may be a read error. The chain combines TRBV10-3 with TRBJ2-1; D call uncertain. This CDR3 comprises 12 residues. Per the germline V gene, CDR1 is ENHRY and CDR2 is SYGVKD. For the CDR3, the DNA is TGTGCCACAAACGTAGGTGGGGATGAGCAGCTCTTC. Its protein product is CATNVGGDEQLF.

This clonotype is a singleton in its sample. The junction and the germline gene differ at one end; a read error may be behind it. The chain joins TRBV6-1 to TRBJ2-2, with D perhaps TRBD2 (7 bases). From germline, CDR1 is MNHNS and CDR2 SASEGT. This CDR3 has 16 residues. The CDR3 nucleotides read TGTGCCAGCAGTGAAGCGGTAGGGGGGGCGATCGGGGAGCTGTATTTT. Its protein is CASSEAVGGAIGELYF.

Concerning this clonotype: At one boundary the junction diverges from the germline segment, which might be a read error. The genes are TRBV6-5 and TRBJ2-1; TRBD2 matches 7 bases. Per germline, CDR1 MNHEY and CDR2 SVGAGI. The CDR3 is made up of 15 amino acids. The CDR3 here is CPSNLVTGGFNEQFF. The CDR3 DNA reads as TGTCCCAGCAATTTAGTGACGGGAGGATTTAATGAGCAGTTCTTC.

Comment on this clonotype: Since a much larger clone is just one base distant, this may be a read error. The CDR3 bases are TGTGCCAGCAGTTACTCGGGGATGGCAAACATTCAGTACTTC. Its translation is CASSYSGMANIQYF. The rearrangement links TRBV6-5 to TRBJ2-4; D remains ambiguous. V lost 0 bases and J lost 6, with 9 bases in between. Germline CDR1 is MNHEY and CDR2 is SVGAGI. This CDR3 contains 14 residues.

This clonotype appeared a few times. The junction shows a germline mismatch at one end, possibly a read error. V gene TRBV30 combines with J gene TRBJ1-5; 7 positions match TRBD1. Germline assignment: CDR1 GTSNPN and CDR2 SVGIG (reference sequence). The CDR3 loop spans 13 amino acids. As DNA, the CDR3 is TGTGCCTGGGACAGGGAGGGCAATCAGTCCCAGCATTTT. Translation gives CAWDREGNQSQHF.

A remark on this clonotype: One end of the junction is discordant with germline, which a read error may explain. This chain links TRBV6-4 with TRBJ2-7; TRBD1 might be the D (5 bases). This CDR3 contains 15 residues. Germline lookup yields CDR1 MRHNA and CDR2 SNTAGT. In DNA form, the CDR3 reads TGTGCCAGTAGTGACCCCCGCCAGGGAACCTACGAGCAGTGCTTC. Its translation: CASSDPRQGTYEQCF.